This TCR beta chain was recovered during a study of T cell responses to AZD1222 COVID-19 vaccine. Study observations and caveats: Donors were largely white British and mainly female; clonal diversity was possibly underestimated.

Per germline, CDR1 KGHSH and CDR2 LQKENI. The CDR3 consists of 12 residues. The V gene lost 5 bases and the J gene lost 12 bases, with 16 bases spanning the gap. As to this clone: Antigen: not known.

Clones were sequenced by immunoSEQ multiplex PCR, and TCRdb holds only the in-frame ones, with some missing. The sample records 130,000 to 150,000 clones, 80% to 95% being singletons. The sample in question was peripheral blood, obtained on day 0 of AZD1222 vaccination. This sequence originates from an adult in good health. The chain is built from TRBV18 and TRBJ2-5, with D unresolved. The CDR3 DNA sequence: TGTGCCAGCTCATCCGGGCAGGCCGCCAAGTACTTC. Translation: CASSSGQAAKYF.